The following is a T cell receptor (beta chain) sequence with its context. What it binds is unknown. Libraries were made from TCR beta cDNA, and they carried unique molecular identifiers. TCRdb recomputed calls from the PCR reads with MiXCR, one row per CDR3 protein. The sample records roughly 700,000 distinct CDR3 sequences, roughly 27% being singletons. This sample was included in a study of post-analysis software for immune sequencing data. General study results and limits: About five TRBV segments, including TRBV5-6, TRBV5-1 and TRBV20-1, were more frequent in patients than controls.

This CDR3 contains 17 residues. CDR1 is DFQATT and CDR2 is SNEGSKA in the germline V gene (reference sequence). Trimming removed 4 bases from V and 9 bases from J; junction bases left unmatched: 20. Sequences were obtained from blood. The chain has TRBV20-1 and TRBJ2-5, with 10 bases aligning to TRBD2. The TCR originated in a girl aged 10 to 17 with multiple sclerosis. CDR3 nucleotide sequence: TGCAGTGCTACTGCTGGTACTAGCGGGACAAGGGGGTCGCCCCAGTACTTC. This codes for CSATAGTSGTRGSPQYF.